This T cell receptor beta chain was recorded in a study of shared clonotypes between healthy human individuals. Trimming took 1 base from V and 1 from J; bases not matched to a gene: 1. The CDR3 runs to 15 residues. CDR1 is SGHRS and CDR2 is YFSETQ in the germline V gene. The sorted-subset replicate PCRs were given roughly 190 ng DNA, which is 31,000 or so T cell genomes. Sequencing was performed with immunoSEQ multiplex PCR; in TCRdb, only in-frame clones are kept and a portion is missing. The profile shows some 2,400,000 clones, almost 96% of them singletons. Comments on this clone: What it binds is not known.

Notes on the study in general: Clonotypes not shared had lower generation probabilities than those common to all four donors.

The gene calls are TRBV5-1 and TRBJ1-5, with 8 bases identical to TRBD1. The receptor comes from a young man in good health. Material: naive CD4+ T cells sorted from blood. Subset described: CD45RA+ positively selected. The CDR3 coding sequence is TGCGCCAGCAGCTTGCGGACAGGGAGCAATCAGCCCCAGCATTTT. This encodes CASSLRTGSNQPQHF.